The source of this T cell receptor (beta chain) is a study of OX40 agonist ivuxolimab in advanced cancers. In terms of the full investigation: Ivuxolimab was a fully human IgG2 agonistic monoclonal antibody targeting the costimulatory receptor OX40 (CD134). Intravenous ivuxolimab was administered to patients every 2 weeks at six dose levels: 0.01, 0.1, 0.3, 1.5, 3 and 10 mg/kg. Of the roughly 52 patients in dose escalation, around 19 had hepatocellular carcinoma, about 15 had melanoma, 9 had renal cell carcinoma and 9 had head and neck cancer. In the dose-escalation cohort, more than 75% of patients were male, and the mean age was around 60 years, with a range of about 23 to 90. Prior anti-PD-1, anti-PD-L1 or anti-CTLA-4 therapy was permitted, and checkpoint inhibitors had been received by more than 35% of dose-escalation patients. Partial responses occurred in three dose-escalation patients: two with cutaneous melanoma and one with hepatocellular carcinoma. Peripheral TCRbeta sequencing was intended to test whether TCR sequence diversity was altered and clonal T-cell expansion was caused by ivuxolimab. The paper describes the monotherapy dose-escalation part (N = 52 patients) of the phase I trial of ivuxolimab.

V ends up 6 bases short and J 0 bases short, with an unmatched junction base count of 8. For CDR1 and CDR2, the germline V gene lists SGHTA and FQGTGA. The CDR3 has 16 amino acids, counting the end cysteine and phenylalanine. This entry keeps only the CDR3 DNA: 48 bases, framed from base 1. On this clone itself: The target of this receptor is not known. Base qualities were left out, and no much larger clone turns up one base away.

Genomic DNA was isolated from the sorted cells so that the TCRbeta CDR3 region could be sequenced. The immunoSEQ Assay was used to sequence the TCRbeta CDR3 regions. TCRdb took over this immuneACCESS table, retaining in-frame rearrangements with V and J assigned. Such tables are incomplete; in checked studies, under half of the missing clones stem from an unresolved V gene, and the remainder is unexplained. The sample table records about 47,000 clones; 80% to 85% of these occur just once. The ten largest clones add up to roughly 23% of the sample. Overall study outcomes, separate from this receptor: The antigen specificity of the peripheral T cells that underwent clonal expansion was not determined. Clonal expansion of both CD4+ and CD8+ blood T cells was observed from baseline to week 6 at doses 0.1 to 3.0 mg/kg. In the 0.1-3.0 mg/kg groups, partial responders were among the patients with the lowest normalized peripheral clonal expansion, particularly in CD8+ T cells. After ivuxolimab, more expanded clones were found on average in CD8+ T cells than in CD4+ T cells. Low levels of normalized T-cell clonal expansion were also shown by some nonresponding patients.

The trial excluded patients who had a history of autoimmune disease or were on systemic immunosuppression. Peripheral blood for TCR sequencing was drawn from every dose cohort at baseline, at cycle 4 day 1 and at cycle 7 day 1. The samples were taken from a phase I, first-in-human, multicenter, open-label dose-escalation trial of ivuxolimab. Adults with locally advanced or metastatic head and neck squamous cell, hepatocellular, melanoma or renal cell carcinoma were enrolled in the trial. Before TCR sequencing, CD4+ and CD8+ T cells were separately sorted from peripheral blood. Sample: CD4+ or CD8+ T cells sorted from blood, taken in a trial of the OX40 agonist ivuxolimab. The receptor comes from an adult with an advanced solid tumor such as melanoma, head and neck, liver or kidney cancer. The chain was built from TRBV7-3 and TRBJ2-1; a stretch of 7 junction bases matches TRBD2. At the DNA level, the sequence is TGTGCCAGCAGAGATAGCGGGCATAGCTCCTACAATGAGCAGTTCTTC. It translates as CASRDSGHSSYNEQFF. Full variable domain (CDR3 extended with the reference TRBV7-3 and TRBJ2-1 proteins): GAGVSQTPSNKVTEKGKYVELRCDPISGHTALYWYRQSLGQGPEFLIYFQGTGAADDSGLPNDRFFAVRPEGSVSTLKIQRTERGDSAVYLCASRDSGHSSYNEQFFGPGTRLTVL.